This record looks at one TCR beta chain sequence and its context. Its specificity is unknown. This sample is part of a study of CD8 T cells in ankylosing spondylitis. Study results and limitations: Reportedly, significant enrichment of disease-linked clones occurred in matched ankylosing spondylitis synovial fluid.

The CDR3 covers 16 residues. The V gene end was trimmed by 7 bases and the J gene end by 4 bases; junction bases not matched to a gene: 15. Germline CDR1 KGHSH, CDR2 LQKENI. Scientists made TCR beta libraries using quantitative 5'-RACE with molecular barcodes. TCRdb analysed the 5' RACE reads with MiXCR anew, one entry per CDR3 protein. The table shows 240,000 or so distinct CDR3 sequences, with about 10% occurring only once. The genes are TRBV18 and TRBJ2-7, with 8 positions matching TRBD1. The receptor comes from a male donor with ankylosing spondylitis or in good health (not recorded which). The sample was blood, either unsorted or a sorted T cell fraction (not recorded which). The CDR3 region has the DNA TGTGCCAGCTTGGACAGGGCGAACCCCACTTATTACGAGCAGTACTTC. Translation gives CASLDRANPTYYEQYF.